The TCR beta chain under discussion was sequenced for a study of CXCR3-negative and CXCR3-positive naive CD8 T cells. The germline gives CDR1 SQVTM, CDR2 ANQGSEA. The CDR3 consists of 17 residues. As concerns this clonotype: Its antigen is unidentified.

5' RACE with UMI labels generated the TRB cDNA libraries. From the 5' RACE reads, TCRdb lists one entry per CDR3 protein and no DNA. Found here are 50,000 to 65,000 distinct CDR3 sequences; the top ten clones hold approximately 0.8%. Broader study findings: Hydrophobicity was higher for TRB CDR3s found in CXCR3-positive naive cells than in CXCR3-negative naive cells.

This chain joins TRBV29-1 and TRBJ2-7; the D call from TCRdb, TRBD2, cannot be confirmed without DNA. Sequences were obtained from naive CXCR3+ CD8+ T cells from blood. Described subset: CD45RO-CCR7+CD27+CD95- naive CD8+ T cells expressing CXCR3 (TNR3+). This clonotype was sampled from a human donor in good health. Some clones in this sample may be carry-over from other donors' samples. The CDR3 is CSVEEPSYGDRRYEQYF.